The 6 T cell receptor beta chains below were found in one sample sequenced in a study of cytomegalovirus exposure and HLA in healthy donors. The PCR employed 60 Vbeta primers together with 13 Jbeta primers. TCRdb keeps only in-frame clones here, not all; method: immunoSEQ multiplex PCR. The sample records 100,000 to 150,000 clones, under 85% being singletons. Sequences were obtained from PBMCs. These receptors all stem from a woman aged 45 to 65 in good health and CMV-seropositive.

The gene calls are TRBV20-1 and TRBJ2-7; TRBD1 matches 8 bases. V shed 5 bases, J shed 9 bases, and the junction held 6 bases outside the gene matches. This CDR3 has 11 residues. Germline values: CDR1 DFQATT, CDR2 SNEGSKA (reference sequence). The CDR3 sequence: CSAATGTGQYF. CDR3 coding DNA: TGCAGTGCTGCTACCGGGACAGGGCAGTACTTC.

The rearrangement links TRBV18 to TRBJ1-6; weak D call: TRBD1 (6 bases). The germline V gene encodes CDR1 KGHSH and CDR2 LQKENI. V was pared by 6 bases and J by 6 bases, with 15 bases between. This CDR3 spans 15 amino acids. The CDR3 loop reads CASSGPGQSNSPLHF. CDR3 coding DNA: TGTGCCAGCTCGGGCCCCGGACAGTCTAATTCACCCCTCCACTTT.

To note about this clone: The same CDR3 also results from other DNA sequences found in this sample. This chain connects TRBV19 to TRBJ1-2, with D perhaps TRBD1 (5 bases). V was shortened by 5 bases and J by 2 bases, with 12 bases between the two germline ends. This CDR3 has 14 residues. Germline loops: CDR1 LNHDA, CDR2 SQIVND (reference sequence). In DNA form, the CDR3 reads TGTGCCAGTAGTGGGCAGGGAAGCAACTATGGCTACACCTTC. It yields the protein CASSGQGSNYGYTF.

The chain is built from TRBV9 and TRBJ1-3; 10 bases align to TRBD1. J gave up 2 bases and V 3 bases, and 5 bases lay outside the gene matches. The CDR3 runs 16 residues. The germline gives CDR1 SGDLS, CDR2 YYNGEE. CDR3 amino acids: CASSAQGTGAGNTIYF. The DNA for the CDR3 is TGTGCCAGCAGCGCCCAAGGGACAGGGGCTGGAAACACCATATATTTT.

This clone was observed a single time. The V call is TRBV6-5, the J call TRBJ2-1, with TRBD2 matching over 10 bases. V trimming: 0 bases; J trimming: 13 bases; junction bases outside the gene matches: 6. From germline, CDR1 is MNHEY and CDR2 SVGAGI. The CDR3 covers 14 residues. Written as DNA, the CDR3 is TGTGCCAGCAGTTACTCGAGCACTAGCGGGGAACAGTTCTTC. Residues: CASSYSSTSGEQFF.

The chain couples TRBV7-9 to TRBJ1-2; TRBD1 is a possible D gene (5 bases). From germline, CDR1 is SEHNR and CDR2 FQNEAQ (reference sequence). V shed 5 bases and J shed 0 bases, with 19 bases lying between them. The CDR3 spans 17 residues. The CDR3: CASSTWTPTNTNYGYTF. DNA for the CDR3: TGTGCCAGCAGCACATGGACACCCACGAATACTAACTATGGCTACACCTTC.